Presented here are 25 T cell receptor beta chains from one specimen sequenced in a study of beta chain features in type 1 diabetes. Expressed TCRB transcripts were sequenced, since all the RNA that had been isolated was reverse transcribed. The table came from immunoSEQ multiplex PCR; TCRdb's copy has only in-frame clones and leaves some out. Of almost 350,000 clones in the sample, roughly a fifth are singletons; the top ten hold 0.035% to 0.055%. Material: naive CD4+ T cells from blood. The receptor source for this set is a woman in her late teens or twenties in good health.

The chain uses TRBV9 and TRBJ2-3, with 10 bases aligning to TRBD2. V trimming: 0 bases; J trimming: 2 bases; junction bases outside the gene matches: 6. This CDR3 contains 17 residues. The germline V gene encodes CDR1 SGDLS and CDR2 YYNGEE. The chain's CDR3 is CASSVAKTSGVTDTQYF. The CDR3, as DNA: TGTGCCAGCAGCGTAGCGAAAACTAGCGGGGTCACAGATACGCAGTATTTT. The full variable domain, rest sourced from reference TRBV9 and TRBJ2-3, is DSGVTQTPKHLITATGQRVTLRCSPRSGDLSVYWYQQSLDQGLQFLIQYYNGEERAKGNILERFSAQQFPDLHSELNLSSLELGDSALYFCASSVAKTSGVTDTQYFGPGTRLTVL.

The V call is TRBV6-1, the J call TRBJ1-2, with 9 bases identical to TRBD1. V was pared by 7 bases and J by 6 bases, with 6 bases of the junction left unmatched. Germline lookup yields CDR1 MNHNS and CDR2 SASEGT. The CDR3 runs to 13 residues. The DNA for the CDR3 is TGTGCCAGCACCGAGACAGGGGGAAATGGCTACACCTTC. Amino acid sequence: CASTETGGNGYTF.

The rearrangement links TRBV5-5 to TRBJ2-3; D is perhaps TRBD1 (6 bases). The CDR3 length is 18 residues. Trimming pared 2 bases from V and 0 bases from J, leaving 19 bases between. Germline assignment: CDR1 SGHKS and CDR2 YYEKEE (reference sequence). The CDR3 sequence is CASSFFIGQSPSTDTQYF. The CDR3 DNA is TGTGCCAGCAGCTTTTTCATCGGACAGAGCCCTAGCACAGATACGCAGTATTTT. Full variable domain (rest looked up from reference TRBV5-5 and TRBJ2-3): DAGVTQSPTHLIKTRGQQVTLRCSPISGHKSVSWYQQVLGQGPQFIFQYYEKEERGRGNFPDRFSARQFPNYSSELNVNALLLGDSALYLCASSFFIGQSPSTDTQYFGPGTRLTVL.

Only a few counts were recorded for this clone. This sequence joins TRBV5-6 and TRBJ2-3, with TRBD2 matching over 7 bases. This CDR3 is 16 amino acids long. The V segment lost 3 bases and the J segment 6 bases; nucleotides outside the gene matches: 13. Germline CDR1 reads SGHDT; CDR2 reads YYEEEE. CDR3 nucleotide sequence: TGTGCCAGCAGCTACCCTGACCTTAGCGGGTGGGATACGCAGTATTTT. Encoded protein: CASSYPDLSGWDTQYF.

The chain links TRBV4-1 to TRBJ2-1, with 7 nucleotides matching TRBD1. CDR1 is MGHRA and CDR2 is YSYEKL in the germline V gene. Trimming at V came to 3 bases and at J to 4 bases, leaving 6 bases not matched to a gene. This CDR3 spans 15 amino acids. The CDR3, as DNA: TGCGCCAGCAGCCACTTTGGGACAGCATACAATGAGCAGTTCTTC. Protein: CASSHFGTAYNEQFF.

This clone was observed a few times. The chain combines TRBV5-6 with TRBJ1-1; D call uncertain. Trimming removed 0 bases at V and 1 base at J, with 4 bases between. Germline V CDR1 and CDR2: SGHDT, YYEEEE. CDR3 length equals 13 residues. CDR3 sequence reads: CASSLGGNTEAFF. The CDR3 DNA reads TGTGCCAGCAGCTTGGGAGGGAACACTGAAGCTTTCTTT.

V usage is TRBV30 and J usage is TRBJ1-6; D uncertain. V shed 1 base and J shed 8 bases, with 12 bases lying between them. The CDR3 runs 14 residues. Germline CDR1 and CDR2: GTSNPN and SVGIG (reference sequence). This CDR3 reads CAWSGPSRDSPLHF. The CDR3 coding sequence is TGTGCCTGGAGTGGGCCGTCGAGGGATTCACCCCTCCACTTT.

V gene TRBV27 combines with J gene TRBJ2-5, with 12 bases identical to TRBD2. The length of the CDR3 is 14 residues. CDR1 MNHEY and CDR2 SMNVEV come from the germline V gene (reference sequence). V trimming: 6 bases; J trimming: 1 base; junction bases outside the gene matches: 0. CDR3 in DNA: TGTGCCAGCAGGACTAGCGGGAGCCAAGAGACCCAGTACTTC. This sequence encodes CASRTSGSQETQYF.

In DNA, the CDR3 is TGTGCCAGCAGCTTTAATAGCGGCAAAGAGACCCAGTACTTC. This sequence encodes CASSFNSGKETQYF. V gene TRBV7-2 combines with J gene TRBJ2-5; the D gene is possibly TRBD2 (6 bases). Germline V gives CDR1 SGHTA, CDR2 FQGNSA. The CDR3 has 14 residues. The V and J ends lost 3 bases and 3 bases respectively, with 11 bases between them.

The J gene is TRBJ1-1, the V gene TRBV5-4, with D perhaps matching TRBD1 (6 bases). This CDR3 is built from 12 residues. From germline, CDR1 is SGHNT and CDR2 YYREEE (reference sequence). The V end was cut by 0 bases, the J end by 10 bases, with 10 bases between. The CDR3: CASSLAEDRAFF. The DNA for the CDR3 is TGTGCCAGCAGCTTGGCCGAGGACAGAGCTTTCTTT.

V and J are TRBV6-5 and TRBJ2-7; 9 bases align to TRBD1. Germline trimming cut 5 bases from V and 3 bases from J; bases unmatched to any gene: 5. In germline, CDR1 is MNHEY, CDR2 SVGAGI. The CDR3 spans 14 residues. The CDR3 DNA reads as TGTGCCAGCAGTCTCCGGGACAGGGTCTACGAGCAGTACTTC. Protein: CASSLRDRVYEQYF.

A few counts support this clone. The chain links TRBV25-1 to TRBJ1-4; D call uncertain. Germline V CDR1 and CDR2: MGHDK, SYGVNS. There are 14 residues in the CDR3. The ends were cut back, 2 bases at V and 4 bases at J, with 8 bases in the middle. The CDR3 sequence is CASSEISDNEKLFF. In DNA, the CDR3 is TGTGCCAGCAGTGAAATCAGCGATAATGAAAAACTGTTTTTT.

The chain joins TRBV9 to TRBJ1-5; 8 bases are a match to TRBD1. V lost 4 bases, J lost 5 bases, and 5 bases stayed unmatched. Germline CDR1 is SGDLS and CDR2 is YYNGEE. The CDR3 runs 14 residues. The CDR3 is CASSPTTGDQPQHF. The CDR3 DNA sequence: TGTGCCAGCAGCCCTACGACAGGGGATCAGCCCCAGCATTTT.

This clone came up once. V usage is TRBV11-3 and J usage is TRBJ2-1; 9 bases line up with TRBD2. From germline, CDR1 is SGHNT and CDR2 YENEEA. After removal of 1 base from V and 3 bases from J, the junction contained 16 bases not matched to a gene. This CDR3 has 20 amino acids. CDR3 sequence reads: CASSLVWGLRGRAGYNEQFF. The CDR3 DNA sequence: TGTGCCAGCAGCTTAGTTTGGGGCCTGCGCGGGAGGGCCGGCTACAATGAGCAGTTCTTC.

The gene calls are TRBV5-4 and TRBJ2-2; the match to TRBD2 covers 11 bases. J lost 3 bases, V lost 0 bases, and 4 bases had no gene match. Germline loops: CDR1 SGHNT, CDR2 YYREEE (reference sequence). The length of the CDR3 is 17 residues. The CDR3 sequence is CASSLALAGGYTGELFF. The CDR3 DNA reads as TGTGCCAGCAGCTTGGCCCTAGCGGGGGGTTACACCGGGGAGCTGTTTTTT.

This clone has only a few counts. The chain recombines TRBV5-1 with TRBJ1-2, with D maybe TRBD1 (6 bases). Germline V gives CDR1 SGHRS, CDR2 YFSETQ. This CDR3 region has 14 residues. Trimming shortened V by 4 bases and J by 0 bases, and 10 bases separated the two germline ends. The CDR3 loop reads CASSGTPPNYGYTF. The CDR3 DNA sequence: TGCGCCAGCAGCGGGACACCACCTAACTATGGCTACACCTTC. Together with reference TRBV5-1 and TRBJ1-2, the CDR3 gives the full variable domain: KAGVTQTPRYLIKTRGQQVTLSCSPISGHRSVSWYQQTPGQGLQFLFEYFSETQRNKGNFPGRFSGRQFSNSRSEMNVSTLELGDSALYLCASSGTPPNYGYTFGSGTRLTVV.

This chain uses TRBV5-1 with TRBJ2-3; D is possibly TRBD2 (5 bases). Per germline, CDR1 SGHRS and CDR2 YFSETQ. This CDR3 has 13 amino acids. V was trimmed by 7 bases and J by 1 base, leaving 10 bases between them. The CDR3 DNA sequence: TGCGCCAGCGGCGCGGGCGGCACAGATACGCAGTATTTT. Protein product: CASGAGGTDTQYF.

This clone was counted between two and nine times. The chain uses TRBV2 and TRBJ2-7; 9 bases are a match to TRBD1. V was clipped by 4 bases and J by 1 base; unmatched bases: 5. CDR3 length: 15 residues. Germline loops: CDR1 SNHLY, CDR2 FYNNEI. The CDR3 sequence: CASSVRDRASYEQYF. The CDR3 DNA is TGTGCCAGCAGTGTCCGGGACAGGGCATCCTACGAGCAGTACTTC.

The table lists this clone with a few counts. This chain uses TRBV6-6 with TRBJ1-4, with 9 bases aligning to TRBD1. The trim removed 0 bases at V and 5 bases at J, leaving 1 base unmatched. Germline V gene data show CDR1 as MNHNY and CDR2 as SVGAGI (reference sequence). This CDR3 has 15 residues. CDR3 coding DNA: TGTGCCAGCAGTTACTCCGGGACAGGGAATGAAAAACTGTTTTTT. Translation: CASSYSGTGNEKLFF.

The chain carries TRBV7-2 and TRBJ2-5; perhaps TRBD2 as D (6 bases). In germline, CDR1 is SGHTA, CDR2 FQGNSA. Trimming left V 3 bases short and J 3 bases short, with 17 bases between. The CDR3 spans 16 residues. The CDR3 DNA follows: TGTGCCAGCAGCTTGCTACCTCGGGACTTCAAAGAGACCCAGTACTTC. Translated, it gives CASSLLPRDFKETQYF. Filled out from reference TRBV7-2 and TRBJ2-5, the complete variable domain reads GAGVSQSPSNKVTEKGKDVELRCDPISGHTALYWYRQSLGQGLEFLIYFQGNSAPDKSGLPSDRFSAERTGGSVSTLTIQRTQQEDSAVYLCASSLLPRDFKETQYFGPGTRLLVL.

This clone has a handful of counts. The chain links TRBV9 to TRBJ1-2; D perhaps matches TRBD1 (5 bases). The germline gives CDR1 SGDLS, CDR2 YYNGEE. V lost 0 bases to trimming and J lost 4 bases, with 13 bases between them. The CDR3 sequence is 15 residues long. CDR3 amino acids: CASSVDDLQAYGYTF. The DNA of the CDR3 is TGTGCCAGCAGCGTAGACGACCTACAGGCCTATGGCTACACCTTC. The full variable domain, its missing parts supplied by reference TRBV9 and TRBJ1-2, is DSGVTQTPKHLITATGQRVTLRCSPRSGDLSVYWYQQSLDQGLQFLIQYYNGEERAKGNILERFSAQQFPDLHSELNLSSLELGDSALYFCASSVDDLQAYGYTFGSGTRLTVV.

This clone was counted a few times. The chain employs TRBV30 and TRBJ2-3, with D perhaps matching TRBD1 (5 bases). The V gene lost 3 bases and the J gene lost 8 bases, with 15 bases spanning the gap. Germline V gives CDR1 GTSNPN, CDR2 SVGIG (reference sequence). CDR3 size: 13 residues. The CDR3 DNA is TGTGCCTGGAGAGAGCTACCAGGGCCTACGCAGTATTTT. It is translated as CAWRELPGPTQYF.

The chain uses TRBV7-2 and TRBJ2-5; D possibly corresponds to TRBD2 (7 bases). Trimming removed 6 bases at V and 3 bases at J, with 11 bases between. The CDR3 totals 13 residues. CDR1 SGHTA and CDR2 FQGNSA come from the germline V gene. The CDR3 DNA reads TGTGCCAGCAGTCAAGGGGGGGAAGAGACCCAGTACTTC. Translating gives CASSQGGEETQYF. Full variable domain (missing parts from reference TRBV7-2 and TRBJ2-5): GAGVSQSPSNKVTEKGKDVELRCDPISGHTALYWYRQSLGQGLEFLIYFQGNSAPDKSGLPSDRFSAERTGGSVSTLTIQRTQQEDSAVYLCASSQGGEETQYFGPGTRLLVL.

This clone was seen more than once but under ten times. In DNA form, the CDR3 reads TGTGCCAGCAGTCCCAGGGGGCGCTCTGGTGGCTACACCTTC. Translating it yields CASSPRGRSGGYTF. The chain has TRBV2 and TRBJ1-2; 8 bases fit TRBD1. The V gene's germline CDR1 is SNHLY and CDR2 FYNNEI. With 5 bases clipped from V and 7 bases from J, the junction kept 9 bases outside the gene matches. CDR3 length: 14 amino acids.

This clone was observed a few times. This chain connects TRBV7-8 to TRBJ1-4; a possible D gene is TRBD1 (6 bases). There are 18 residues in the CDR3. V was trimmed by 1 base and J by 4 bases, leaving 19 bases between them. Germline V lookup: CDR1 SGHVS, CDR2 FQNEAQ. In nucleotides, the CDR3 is TGTGCCAGCAGCTTAGAGTGGCAGGGGAAGATCGGTAATGAAAAACTGTTTTTT. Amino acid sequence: CASSLEWQGKIGNEKLFF.